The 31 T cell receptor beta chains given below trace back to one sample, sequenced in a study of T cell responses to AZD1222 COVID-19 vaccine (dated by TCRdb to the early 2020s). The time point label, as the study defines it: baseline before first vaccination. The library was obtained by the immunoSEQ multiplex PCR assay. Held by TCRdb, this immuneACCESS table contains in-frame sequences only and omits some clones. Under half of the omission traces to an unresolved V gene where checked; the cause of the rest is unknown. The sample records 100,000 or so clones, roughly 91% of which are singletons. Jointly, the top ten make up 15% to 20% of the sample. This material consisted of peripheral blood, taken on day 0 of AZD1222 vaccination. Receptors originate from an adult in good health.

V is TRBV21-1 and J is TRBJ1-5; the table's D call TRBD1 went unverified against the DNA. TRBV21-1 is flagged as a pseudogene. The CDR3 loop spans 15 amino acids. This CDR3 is CASSHGQGLNQPQHF. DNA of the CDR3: TGTGCCAGCAGCCATGGACAGGGCCTAAATCAGCCCCAGCATTTT.

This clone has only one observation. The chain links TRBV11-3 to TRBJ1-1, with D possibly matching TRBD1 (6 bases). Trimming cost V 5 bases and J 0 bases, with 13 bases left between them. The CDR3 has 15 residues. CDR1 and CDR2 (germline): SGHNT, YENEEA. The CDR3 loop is CASSRSGELNTEAFF. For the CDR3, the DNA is TGTGCCAGCAGCCGTTCAGGGGAGCTGAACACTGAAGCTTTCTTT.

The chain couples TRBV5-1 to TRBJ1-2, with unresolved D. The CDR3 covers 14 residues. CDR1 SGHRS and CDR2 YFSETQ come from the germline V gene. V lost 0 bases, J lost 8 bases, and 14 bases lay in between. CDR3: CASSLDPGFGGYTF. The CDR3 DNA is TGCGCCAGCAGCTTGGACCCGGGCTTCGGAGGCTACACCTTC.

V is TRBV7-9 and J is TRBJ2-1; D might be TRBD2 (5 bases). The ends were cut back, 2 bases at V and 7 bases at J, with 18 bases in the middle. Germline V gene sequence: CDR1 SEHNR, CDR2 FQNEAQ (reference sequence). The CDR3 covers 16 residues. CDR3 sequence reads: CASSLLLGDLENEQFF. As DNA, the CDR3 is TGTGCCAGCAGCTTACTCCTCGGGGATTTAGAAAATGAGCAGTTCTTC.

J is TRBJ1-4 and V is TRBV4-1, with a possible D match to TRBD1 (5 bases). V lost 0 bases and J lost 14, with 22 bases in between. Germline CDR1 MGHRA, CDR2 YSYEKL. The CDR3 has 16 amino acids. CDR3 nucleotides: TGCGCCAGCAGCCAAGAGTACTCACAGGTTGGCCGGGGGCTGTTTTTT. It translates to CASSQEYSQVGRGLFF.

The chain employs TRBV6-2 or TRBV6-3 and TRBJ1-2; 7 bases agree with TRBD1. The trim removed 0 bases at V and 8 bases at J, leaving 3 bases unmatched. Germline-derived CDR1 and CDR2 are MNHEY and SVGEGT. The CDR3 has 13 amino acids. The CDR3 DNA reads TGTGCCAGCAGTTACTCGACAGGGACCGGCTACACCTTC. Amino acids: CASSYSTGTGYTF.

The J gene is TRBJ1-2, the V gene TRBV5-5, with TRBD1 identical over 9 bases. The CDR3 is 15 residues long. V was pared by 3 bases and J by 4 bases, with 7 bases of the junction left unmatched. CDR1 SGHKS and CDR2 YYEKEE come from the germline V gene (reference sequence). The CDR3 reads CASSSGPGQGYGYTF. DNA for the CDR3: TGTGCCAGCAGCTCGGGTCCGGGACAGGGCTATGGCTACACCTTC. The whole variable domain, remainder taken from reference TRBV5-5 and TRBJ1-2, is DAGVTQSPTHLIKTRGQQVTLRCSPISGHKSVSWYQQVLGQGPQFIFQYYEKEERGRGNFPDRFSARQFPNYSSELNVNALLLGDSALYLCASSSGPGQGYGYTFGSGTRLTVV.

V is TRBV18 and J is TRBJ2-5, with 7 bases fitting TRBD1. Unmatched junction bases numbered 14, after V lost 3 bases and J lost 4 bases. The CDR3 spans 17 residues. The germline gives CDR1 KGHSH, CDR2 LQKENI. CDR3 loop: CASSPEQRQGLGETQYF. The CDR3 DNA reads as TGTGCCAGCTCACCTGAACAAAGACAGGGCCTTGGAGAGACCCAGTACTTC.

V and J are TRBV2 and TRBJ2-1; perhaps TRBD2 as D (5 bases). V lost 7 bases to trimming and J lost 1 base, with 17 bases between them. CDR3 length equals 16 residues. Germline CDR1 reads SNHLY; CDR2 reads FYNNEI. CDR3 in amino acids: CASIADRSASYNEQFF. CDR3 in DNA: TGTGCCAGCATCGCCGACCGTAGCGCATCCTACAATGAGCAGTTCTTC.

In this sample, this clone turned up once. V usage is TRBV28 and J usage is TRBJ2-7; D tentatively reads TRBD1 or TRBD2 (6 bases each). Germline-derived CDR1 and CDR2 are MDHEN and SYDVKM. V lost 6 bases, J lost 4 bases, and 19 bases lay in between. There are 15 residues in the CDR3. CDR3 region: CASRRDSTGRYEQYF. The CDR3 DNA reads TGTGCCAGCAGACGGGACTCGACAGGACGGTACGAGCAGTACTTC.

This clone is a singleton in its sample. The CDR3 is CASTPQILNYGYTF. CDR3 nucleotides: TGTGCCAGTACACCACAGATTCTCAACTATGGCTACACCTTC. The chain is built from TRBV19 and TRBJ1-2; the D is unclear. The CDR3 is 14 residues long. CDR1 and CDR2 from the germline V gene are LNHDA and SQIVND (reference sequence). V lost 7 bases and J 2 bases, leaving 14 bases between the germline ends.

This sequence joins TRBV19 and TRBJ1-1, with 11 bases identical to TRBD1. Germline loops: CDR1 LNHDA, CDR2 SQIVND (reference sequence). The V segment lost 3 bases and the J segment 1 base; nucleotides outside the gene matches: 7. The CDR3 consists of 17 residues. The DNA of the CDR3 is TGTGCCAGTAGTATCGCCTGGACAGGGGGCGCGAACACTGAAGCTTTCTTT. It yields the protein CASSIAWTGGANTEAFF.

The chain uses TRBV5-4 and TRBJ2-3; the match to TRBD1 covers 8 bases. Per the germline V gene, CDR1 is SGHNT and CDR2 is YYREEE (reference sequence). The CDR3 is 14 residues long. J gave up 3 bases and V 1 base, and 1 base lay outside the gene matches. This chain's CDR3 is CASSLQGATDTQYF. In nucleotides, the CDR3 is TGTGCCAGCAGCTTGCAGGGGGCAACAGATACGCAGTATTTT.

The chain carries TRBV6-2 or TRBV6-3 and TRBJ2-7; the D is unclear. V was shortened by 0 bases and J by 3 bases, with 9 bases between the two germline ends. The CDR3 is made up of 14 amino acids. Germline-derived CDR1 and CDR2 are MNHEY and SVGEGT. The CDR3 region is CASSYSLTNYEQYF. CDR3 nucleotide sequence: TGTGCCAGCAGTTACTCCTTGACAAACTACGAGCAGTACTTC.

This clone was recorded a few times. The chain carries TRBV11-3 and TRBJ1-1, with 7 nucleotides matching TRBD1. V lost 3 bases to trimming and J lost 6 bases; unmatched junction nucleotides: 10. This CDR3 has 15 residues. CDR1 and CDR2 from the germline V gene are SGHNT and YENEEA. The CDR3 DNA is TGTGCCAGCAGCTTCAGTCACGGCAGGGGGGCTGAAGCTTTCTTT. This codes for CASSFSHGRGAEAFF.

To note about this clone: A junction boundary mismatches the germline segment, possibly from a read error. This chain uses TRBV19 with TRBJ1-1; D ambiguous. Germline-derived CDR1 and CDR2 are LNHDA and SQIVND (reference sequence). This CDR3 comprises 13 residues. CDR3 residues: CASSTEGNSEAFF. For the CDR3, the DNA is TGTGCCAGTAGCACCGAGGGCAACAGTGAAGCTTTCTTT.

CDR3 DNA sequence: TGCGCCAGCAGACCGCTTAGCGGGAGTACGGTTGGTGAGCAGTTCTTC. Translated, it gives CASRPLSGSTVGEQFF. V is TRBV5-1 and J is TRBJ2-1; 9 bases are shared with TRBD2. The ends lost 5 bases at V and 9 bases at J; junction bases unmatched: 15. The germline CDR1 and CDR2 sequences are SGHRS and YFSETQ. This CDR3 region has 16 residues. Full variable domain (missing parts from reference TRBV5-1 and TRBJ2-1): KAGVTQTPRYLIKTRGQQVTLSCSPISGHRSVSWYQQTPGQGLQFLFEYFSETQRNKGNFPGRFSGRQFSNSRSEMNVSTLELGDSALYLCASRPLSGSTVGEQFFGPGTRLTVL.

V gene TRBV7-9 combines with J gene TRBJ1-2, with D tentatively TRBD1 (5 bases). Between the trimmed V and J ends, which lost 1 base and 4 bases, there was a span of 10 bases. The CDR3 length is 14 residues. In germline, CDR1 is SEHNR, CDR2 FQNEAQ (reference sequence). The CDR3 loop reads CASSLELGPYGYTF. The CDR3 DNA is TGTGCCAGCAGCTTAGAGTTGGGACCCTATGGCTACACCTTC.

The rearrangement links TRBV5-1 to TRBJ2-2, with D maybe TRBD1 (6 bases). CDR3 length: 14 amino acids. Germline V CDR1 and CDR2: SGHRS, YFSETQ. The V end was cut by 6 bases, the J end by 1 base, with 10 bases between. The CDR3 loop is CASNLQGNTGELFF. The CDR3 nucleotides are TGCGCCAGCAACCTACAGGGGAACACCGGGGAGCTGTTTTTT. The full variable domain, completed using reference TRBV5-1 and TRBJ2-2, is KAGVTQTPRYLIKTRGQQVTLSCSPISGHRSVSWYQQTPGQGLQFLFEYFSETQRNKGNFPGRFSGRQFSNSRSEMNVSTLELGDSALYLCASNLQGNTGELFFGEGSRLTVL.

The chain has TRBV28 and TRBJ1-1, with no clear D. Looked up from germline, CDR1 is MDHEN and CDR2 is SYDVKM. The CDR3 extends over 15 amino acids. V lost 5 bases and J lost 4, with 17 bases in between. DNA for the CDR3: TGTGCCAGCAGTCCATGGACCTCCCTGGGCACTGAAGCTTTCTTT. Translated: CASSPWTSLGTEAFF.

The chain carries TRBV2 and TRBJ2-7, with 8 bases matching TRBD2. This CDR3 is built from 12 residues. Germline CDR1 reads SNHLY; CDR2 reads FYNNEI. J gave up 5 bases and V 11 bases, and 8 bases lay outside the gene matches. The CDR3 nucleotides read TGTGCCGGGGGGACTAGGAAGGACGAGCAGTACTTC. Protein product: CAGGTRKDEQYF.

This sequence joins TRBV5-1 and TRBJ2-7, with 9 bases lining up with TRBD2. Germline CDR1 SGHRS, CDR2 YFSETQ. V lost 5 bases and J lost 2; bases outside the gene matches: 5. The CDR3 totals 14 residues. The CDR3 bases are TGCGCCAGCAGGGTTAGCGGGGGAACCTACGAGCAGTACTTC. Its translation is CASRVSGGTYEQYF.

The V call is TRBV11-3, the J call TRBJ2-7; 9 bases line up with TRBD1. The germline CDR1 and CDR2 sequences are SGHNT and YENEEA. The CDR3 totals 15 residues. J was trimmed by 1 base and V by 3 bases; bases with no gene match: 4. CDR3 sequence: CASSFGTGISYEQYF. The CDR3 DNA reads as TGTGCCAGCAGCTTCGGGACAGGGATTTCCTACGAGCAGTACTTC.

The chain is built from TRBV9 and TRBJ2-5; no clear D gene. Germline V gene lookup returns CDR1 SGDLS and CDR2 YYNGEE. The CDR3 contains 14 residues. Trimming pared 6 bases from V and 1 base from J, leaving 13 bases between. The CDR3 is CASNPGPVQETQYF. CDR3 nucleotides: TGTGCCAGCAACCCTGGGCCGGTCCAAGAGACCCAGTACTTC.

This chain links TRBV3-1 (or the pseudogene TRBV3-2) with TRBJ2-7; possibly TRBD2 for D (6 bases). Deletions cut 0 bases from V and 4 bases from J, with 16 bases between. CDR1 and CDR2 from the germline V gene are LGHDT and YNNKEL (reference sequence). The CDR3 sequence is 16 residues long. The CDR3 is CASSQDPGGPSYEQYF. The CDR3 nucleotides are TGTGCCAGCAGCCAAGACCCCGGGGGTCCCTCTTACGAGCAGTACTTC.

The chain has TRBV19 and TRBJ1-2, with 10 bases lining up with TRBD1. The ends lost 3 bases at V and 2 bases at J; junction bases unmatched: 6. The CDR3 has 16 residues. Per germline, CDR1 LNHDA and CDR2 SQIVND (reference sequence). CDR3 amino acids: CASSITLGQGNYGYTF. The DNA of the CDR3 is TGTGCCAGTAGTATTACGCTGGGACAGGGGAACTATGGCTACACCTTC.

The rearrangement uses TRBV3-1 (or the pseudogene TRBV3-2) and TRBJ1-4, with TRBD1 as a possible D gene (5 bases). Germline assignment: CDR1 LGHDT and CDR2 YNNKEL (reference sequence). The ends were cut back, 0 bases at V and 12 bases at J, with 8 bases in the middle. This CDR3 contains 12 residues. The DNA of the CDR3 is TGTGCCAGCAGCCAAGAGGCAGGGCAACTGTTTTTT. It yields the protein CASSQEAGQLFF.

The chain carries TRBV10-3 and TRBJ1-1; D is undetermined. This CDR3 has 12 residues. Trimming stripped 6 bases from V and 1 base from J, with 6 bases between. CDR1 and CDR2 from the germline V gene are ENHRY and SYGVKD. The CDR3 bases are TGTGCCATCAGGGCAGGGAACACTGAAGCTTTCTTT. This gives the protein CAIRAGNTEAFF.

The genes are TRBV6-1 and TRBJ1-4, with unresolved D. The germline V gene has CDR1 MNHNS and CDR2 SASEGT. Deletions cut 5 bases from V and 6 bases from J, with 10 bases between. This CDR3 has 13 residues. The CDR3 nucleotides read TGTGCCAGCAGTACCCACAGAGATGAAAAACTGTTTTTT. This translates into CASSTHRDEKLFF.

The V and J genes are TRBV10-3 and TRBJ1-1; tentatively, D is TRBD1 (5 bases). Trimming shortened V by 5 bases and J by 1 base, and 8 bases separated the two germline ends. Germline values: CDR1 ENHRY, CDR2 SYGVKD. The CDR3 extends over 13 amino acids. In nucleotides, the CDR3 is TGTGCCATCAGTTTAGGGGCGAACACTGAAGCTTTCTTT. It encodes CAISLGANTEAFF.

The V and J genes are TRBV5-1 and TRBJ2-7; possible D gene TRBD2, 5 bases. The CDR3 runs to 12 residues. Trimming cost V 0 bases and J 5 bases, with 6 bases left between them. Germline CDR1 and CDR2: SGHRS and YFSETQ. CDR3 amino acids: CASSLGGHEQYF. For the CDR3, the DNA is TGCGCCAGCAGCTTGGGAGGGCACGAGCAGTACTTC.